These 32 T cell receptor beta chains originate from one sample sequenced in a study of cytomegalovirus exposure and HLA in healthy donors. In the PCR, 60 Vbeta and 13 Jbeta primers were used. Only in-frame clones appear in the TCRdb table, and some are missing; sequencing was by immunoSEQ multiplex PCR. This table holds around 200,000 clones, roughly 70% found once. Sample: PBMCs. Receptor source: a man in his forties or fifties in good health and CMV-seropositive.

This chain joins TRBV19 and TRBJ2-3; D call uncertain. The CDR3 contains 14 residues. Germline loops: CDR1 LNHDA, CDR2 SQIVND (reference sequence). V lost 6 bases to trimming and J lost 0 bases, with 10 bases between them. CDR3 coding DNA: TGTGCCAGTAGAAGTGAGTCTAGCACAGATACGCAGTATTTT. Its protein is CASRSESSTDTQYF.

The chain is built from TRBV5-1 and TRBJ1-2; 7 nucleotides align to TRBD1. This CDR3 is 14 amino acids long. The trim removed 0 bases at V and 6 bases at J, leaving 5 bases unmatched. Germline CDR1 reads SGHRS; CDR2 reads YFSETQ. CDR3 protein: CASSLEGASDGYTF. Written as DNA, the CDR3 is TGCGCCAGCAGCTTGGAGGGGGCCAGCGATGGCTACACCTTC.

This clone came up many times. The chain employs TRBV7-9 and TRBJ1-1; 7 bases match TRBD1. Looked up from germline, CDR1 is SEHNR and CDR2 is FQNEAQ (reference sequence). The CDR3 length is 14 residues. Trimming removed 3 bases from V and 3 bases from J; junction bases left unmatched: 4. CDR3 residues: CASSFEGADTEAFF. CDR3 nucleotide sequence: TGTGCCAGCAGCTTCGAGGGGGCGGACACTGAAGCTTTCTTT.

CDR3 nucleotide sequence: TGTGCCAGTAGTCTCCGGGACAGCCCAAATTCACCCCTCCACTTT. Translating it yields CASSLRDSPNSPLHF. This rearrangement joins TRBV19 to TRBJ1-6; 7 positions agree with TRBD1. V dropped 5 bases and J dropped 7; count of bases not matched to a gene: 8. The germline gives CDR1 LNHDA, CDR2 SQIVND (reference sequence). The CDR3 has 15 residues.

The CDR3 spells CASSIGTGGMNTEAFF. For the CDR3, the DNA is TGTGCCAGTAGTATCGGGACAGGCGGCATGAACACTGAAGCTTTCTTT. The chain joins TRBV19 to TRBJ1-1; 8 nucleotides align to TRBD1. J gave up 0 bases and V 3 bases, and 6 bases lay outside the gene matches. This CDR3 has 16 amino acids. Germline CDR1 and CDR2: LNHDA and SQIVND (reference sequence). Full variable domain (outside the CDR3, taken from reference TRBV19 and TRBJ1-1): DGGITQSPKYLFRKEGQNVTLSCEQNLNHDAMYWYRQDPGQGLRLIYYSQIVNDFQKGDIAEGYSVSREKKESFPLTVTSAQKNPTAFYLCASSIGTGGMNTEAFFGQGTRLTVV.

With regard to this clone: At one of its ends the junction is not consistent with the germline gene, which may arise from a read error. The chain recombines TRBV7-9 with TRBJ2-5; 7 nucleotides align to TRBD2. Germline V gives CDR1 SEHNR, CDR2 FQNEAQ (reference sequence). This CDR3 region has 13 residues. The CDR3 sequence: CSSSSFSGETQYF. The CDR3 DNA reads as TGTTCCAGCAGCTCCTTTAGCGGGGAGACCCAGTACTTC.

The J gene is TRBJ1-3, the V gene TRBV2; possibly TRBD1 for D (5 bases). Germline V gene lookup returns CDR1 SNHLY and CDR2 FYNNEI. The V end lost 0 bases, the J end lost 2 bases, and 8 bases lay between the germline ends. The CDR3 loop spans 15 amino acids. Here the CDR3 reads CASSEAGRAGNTIYF. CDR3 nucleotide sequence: TGTGCCAGCAGTGAAGCGGGCAGGGCTGGAAACACCATATATTTT.

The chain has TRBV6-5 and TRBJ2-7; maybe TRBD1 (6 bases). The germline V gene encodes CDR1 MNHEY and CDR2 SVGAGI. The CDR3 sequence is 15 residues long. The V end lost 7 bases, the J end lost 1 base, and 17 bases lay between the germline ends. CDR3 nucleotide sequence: TGTGCCAGCAACCCGGCCCAGGACAGTTCCTACGAGCAGTACTTC. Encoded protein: CASNPAQDSSYEQYF.

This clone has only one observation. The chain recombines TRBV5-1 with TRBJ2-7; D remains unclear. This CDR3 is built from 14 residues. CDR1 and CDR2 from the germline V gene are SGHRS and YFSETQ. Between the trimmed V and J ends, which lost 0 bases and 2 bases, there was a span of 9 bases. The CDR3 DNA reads TGCGCCAGCAGCTTGGTTTCGGGTACCTACGAGCAGTACTTC. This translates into CASSLVSGTYEQYF.

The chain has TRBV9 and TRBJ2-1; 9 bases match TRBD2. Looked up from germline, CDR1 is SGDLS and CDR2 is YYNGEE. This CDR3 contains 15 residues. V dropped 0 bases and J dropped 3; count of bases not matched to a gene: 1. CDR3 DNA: TGTGCCAGCAGCGTAGGCGGGGGGGTCTACAATGAGCAGTTCTTC. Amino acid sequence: CASSVGGGVYNEQFF.

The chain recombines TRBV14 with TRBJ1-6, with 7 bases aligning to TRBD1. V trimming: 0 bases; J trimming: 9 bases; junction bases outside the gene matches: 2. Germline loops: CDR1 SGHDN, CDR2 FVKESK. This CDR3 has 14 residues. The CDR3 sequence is CASSQEQGTSPLHF. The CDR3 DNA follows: TGTGCCAGCAGCCAAGAACAGGGGACTTCACCCCTCCACTTT.

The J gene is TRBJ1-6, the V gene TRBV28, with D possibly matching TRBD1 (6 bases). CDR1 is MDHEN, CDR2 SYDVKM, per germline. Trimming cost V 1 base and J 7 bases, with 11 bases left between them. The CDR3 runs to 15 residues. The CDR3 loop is CASSLYRAQNSPLHF. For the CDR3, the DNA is TGTGCCAGCAGTTTATACAGGGCCCAGAATTCACCCCTCCACTTT.

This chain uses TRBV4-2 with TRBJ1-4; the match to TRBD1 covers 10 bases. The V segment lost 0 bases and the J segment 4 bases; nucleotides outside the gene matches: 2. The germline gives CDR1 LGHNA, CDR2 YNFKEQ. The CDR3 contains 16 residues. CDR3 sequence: CASSQDRDRGNEKLFF. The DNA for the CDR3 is TGTGCCAGCAGCCAAGATAGGGACAGGGGTAATGAAAAACTGTTTTTT.

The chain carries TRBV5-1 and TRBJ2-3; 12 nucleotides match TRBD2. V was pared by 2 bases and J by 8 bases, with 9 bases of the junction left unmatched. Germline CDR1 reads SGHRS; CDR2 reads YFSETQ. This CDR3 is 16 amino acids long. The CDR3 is CASSFGTSGSWVTQYF. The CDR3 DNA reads TGCGCCAGCAGCTTCGGGACTAGCGGGTCCTGGGTTACGCAGTATTTT.

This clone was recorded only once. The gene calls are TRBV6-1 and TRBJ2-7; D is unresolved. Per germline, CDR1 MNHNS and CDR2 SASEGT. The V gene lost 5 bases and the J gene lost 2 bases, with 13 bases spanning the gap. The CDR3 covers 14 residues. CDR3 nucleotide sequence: TGTGCCAGCAGTTCCCAGACTGTTACCTACGAGCAGTACTTC. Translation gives CASSSQTVTYEQYF.

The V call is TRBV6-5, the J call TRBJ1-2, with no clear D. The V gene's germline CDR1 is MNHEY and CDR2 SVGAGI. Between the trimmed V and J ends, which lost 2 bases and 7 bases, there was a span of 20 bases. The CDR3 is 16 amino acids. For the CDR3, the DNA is TGTGCCAGCAGTTACGGGGAATCGACTAACTTTATTGGCTACACCTTC. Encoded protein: CASSYGESTNFIGYTF.

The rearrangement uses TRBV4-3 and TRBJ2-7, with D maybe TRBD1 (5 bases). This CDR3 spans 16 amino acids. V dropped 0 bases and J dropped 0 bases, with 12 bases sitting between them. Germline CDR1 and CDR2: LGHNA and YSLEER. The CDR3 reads CASSQDKGPTSYEQYF. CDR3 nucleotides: TGCGCCAGCAGCCAAGATAAGGGGCCGACCTCCTACGAGCAGTACTTC.

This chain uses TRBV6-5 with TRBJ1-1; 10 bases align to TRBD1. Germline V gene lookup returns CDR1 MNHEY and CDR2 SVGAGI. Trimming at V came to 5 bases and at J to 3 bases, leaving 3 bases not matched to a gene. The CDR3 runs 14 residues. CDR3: CASSTTGGYTEAFF. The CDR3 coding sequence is TGTGCCAGCAGTACGACAGGGGGCTACACTGAAGCTTTCTTT.

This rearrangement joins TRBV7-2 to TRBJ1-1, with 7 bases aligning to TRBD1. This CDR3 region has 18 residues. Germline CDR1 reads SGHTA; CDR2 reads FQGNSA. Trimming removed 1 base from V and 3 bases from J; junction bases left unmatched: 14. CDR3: CASSLGLGTDYGHTEAFF. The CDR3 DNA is TGTGCCAGCAGCTTAGGTTTGGGGACAGATTATGGTCACACTGAAGCTTTCTTT. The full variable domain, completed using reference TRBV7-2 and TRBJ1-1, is GAGVSQSPSNKVTEKGKDVELRCDPISGHTALYWYRQSLGQGLEFLIYFQGNSAPDKSGLPSDRFSAERTGGSVSTLTIQRTQQEDSAVYLCASSLGLGTDYGHTEAFFGQGTRLTVV.

CDR3 sequence: CASSLASGQGARGYTF. Written as DNA, the CDR3 is TGTGCCAGCAGCTTAGCCTCGGGACAGGGGGCGCGTGGCTACACCTTC. This chain connects TRBV7-2 to TRBJ1-2, with 12 positions matching TRBD1. The V segment lost 0 bases and the J segment 7 bases; nucleotides outside the gene matches: 6. CDR3 size: 16 residues. CDR1 is SGHTA, CDR2 FQGNSA, per germline.

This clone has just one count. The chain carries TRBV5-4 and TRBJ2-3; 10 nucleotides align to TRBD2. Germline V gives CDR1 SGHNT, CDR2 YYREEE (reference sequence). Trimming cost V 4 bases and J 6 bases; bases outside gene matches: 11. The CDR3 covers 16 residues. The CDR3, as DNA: TGTGCCAGCAGCCAACCTAAAGCGGGGGGGCAGGATACGCAGTATTTT. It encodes CASSQPKAGGQDTQYF.

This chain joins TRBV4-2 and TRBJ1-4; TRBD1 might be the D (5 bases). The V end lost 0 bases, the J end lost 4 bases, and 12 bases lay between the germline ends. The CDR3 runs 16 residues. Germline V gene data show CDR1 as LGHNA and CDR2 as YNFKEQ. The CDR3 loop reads CASSQEGDSLNEKLFF. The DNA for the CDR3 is TGTGCCAGCAGCCAAGAAGGAGACAGCCTTAATGAAAAACTGTTTTTT.

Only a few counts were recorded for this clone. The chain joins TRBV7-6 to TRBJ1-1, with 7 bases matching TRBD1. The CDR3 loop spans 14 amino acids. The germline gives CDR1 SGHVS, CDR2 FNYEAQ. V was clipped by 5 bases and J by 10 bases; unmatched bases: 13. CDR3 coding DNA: TGTGCCAGCAGCCTTGACAGGGCGGGACGGGGAGCTTTCTTT. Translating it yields CASSLDRAGRGAFF.

This CDR3 is CASSTLAITGELFF. The CDR3 DNA is TGTGCCAGTAGTACCCTAGCGATCACCGGGGAGCTGTTTTTT. The chain combines TRBV19 with TRBJ2-2, with D tentatively TRBD2 (6 bases). V lost 4 bases, J lost 4 bases, and 10 bases lay in between. The CDR3 consists of 14 residues. Per germline, CDR1 LNHDA and CDR2 SQIVND (reference sequence).

This CDR3 is CASSNKQGSQPQHF. DNA for the CDR3: TGTGCCAGCAGTAACAAACAAGGGAGCCAGCCCCAGCATTTT. The chain couples TRBV6-1 to TRBJ1-5, with unresolved D. CDR1 MNHNS and CDR2 SASEGT come from the germline V gene. Trimming removed 5 bases from V and 7 bases from J, with 15 bases in between. This CDR3 contains 14 residues.

CDR3 coding DNA: TGTGCCACTGAGCAAGCGGGGGGGTCAACCAATGAGCAGTTCTTC. Translating it yields CATEQAGGSTNEQFF. This chain joins TRBV5-4 and TRBJ2-1; 10 positions match TRBD2. The trim removed 9 bases at V and 6 bases at J, leaving 12 bases unmatched. The CDR3 consists of 15 residues. Germline CDR1 and CDR2: SGHNT and YYREEE (reference sequence).

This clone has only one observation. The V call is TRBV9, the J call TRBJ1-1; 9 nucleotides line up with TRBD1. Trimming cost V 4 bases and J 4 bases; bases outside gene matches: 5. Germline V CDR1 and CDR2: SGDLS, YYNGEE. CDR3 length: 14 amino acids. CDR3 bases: TGTGCCAGCAGCCCGTGGACAGGGGCCACTGAAGCTTTCTTT. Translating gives CASSPWTGATEAFF.

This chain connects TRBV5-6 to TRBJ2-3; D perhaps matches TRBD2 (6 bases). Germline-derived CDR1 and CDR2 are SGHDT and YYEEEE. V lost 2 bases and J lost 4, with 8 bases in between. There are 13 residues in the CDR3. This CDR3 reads CASSLWEADTQYF. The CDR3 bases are TGTGCCAGCAGCTTATGGGAGGCAGATACGCAGTATTTT.

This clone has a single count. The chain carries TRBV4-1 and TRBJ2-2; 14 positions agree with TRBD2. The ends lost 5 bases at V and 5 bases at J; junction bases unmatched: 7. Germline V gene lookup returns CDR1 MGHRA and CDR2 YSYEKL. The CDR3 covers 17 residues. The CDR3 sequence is CASSAGLAGAGTGELFF. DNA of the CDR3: TGCGCCAGCAGCGCGGGACTAGCGGGGGCCGGAACCGGGGAGCTGTTTTTT.

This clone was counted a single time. The chain's CDR3 is CASSLEGVDEKLFF. As DNA, the CDR3 is TGTGCCAGCAGCTTGGAGGGAGTCGATGAAAAACTGTTTTTT. The rearrangement links TRBV5-5 to TRBJ1-4; D not certain. The CDR3 sequence is 14 residues long. Per germline, CDR1 SGHKS and CDR2 YYEKEE (reference sequence). The ends were cut back, 0 bases at V and 6 bases at J, with 9 bases in the middle.

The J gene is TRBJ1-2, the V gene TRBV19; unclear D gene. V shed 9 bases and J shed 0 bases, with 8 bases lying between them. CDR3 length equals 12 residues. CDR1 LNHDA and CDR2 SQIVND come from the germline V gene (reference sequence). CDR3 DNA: TGTGCCAGCAAAATTGCTAACTATGGCTACACCTTC. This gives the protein CASKIANYGYTF.

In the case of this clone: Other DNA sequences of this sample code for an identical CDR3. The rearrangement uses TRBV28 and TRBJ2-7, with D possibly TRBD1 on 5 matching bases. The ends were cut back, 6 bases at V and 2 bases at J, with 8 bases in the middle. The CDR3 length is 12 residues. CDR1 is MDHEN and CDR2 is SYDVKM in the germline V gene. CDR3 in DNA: TGTGCCAGCAGCAGGGTCCCCTACGAGCAGTACTTC. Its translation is CASSRVPYEQYF.